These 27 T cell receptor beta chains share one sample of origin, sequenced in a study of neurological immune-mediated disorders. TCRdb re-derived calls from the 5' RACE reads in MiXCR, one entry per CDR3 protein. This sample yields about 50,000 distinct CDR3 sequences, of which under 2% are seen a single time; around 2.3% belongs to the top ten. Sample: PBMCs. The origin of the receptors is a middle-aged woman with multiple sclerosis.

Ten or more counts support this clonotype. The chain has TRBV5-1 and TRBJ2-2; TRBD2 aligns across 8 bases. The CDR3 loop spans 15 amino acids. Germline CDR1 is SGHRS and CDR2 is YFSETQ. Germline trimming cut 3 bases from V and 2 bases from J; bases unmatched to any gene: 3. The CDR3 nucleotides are TGCGCCAGCAGCTCCAGCGGGGGAAACACCGGGGAGCTGTTTTTT. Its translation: CASSSSGGNTGELFF. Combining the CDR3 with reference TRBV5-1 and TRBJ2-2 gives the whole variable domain KAGVTQTPRYLIKTRGQQVTLSCSPISGHRSVSWYQQTPGQGLQFLFEYFSETQRNKGNFPGRFSGRQFSNSRSEMNVSTLELGDSALYLCASSSSGGNTGELFFGEGSRLTVL.

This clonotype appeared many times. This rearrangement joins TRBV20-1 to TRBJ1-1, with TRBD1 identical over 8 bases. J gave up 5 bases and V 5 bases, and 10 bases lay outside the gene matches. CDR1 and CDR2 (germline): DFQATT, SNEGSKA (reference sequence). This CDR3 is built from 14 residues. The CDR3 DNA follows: TGCAGTGCTTCTGAACAGGGGGTTGGTACTGAAGCTTTCTTT. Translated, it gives CSASEQGVGTEAFF.

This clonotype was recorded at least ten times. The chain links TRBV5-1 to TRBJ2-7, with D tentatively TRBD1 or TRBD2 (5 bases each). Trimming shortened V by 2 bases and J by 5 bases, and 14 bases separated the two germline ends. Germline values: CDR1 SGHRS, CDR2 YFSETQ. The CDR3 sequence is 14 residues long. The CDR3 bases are TGCGCCAGCAGCTTCCGGGGCCCCGAGGACGAGCAGTACTTC. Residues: CASSFRGPEDEQYF.

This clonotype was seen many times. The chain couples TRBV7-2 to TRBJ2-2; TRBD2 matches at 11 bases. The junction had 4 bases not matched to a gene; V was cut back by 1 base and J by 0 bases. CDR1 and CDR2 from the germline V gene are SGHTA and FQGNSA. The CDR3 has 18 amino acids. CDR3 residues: CASSLVPGLAANTGELFF. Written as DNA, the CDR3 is TGTGCCAGCAGCTTAGTACCGGGACTAGCGGCGAACACCGGGGAGCTGTTTTTT.

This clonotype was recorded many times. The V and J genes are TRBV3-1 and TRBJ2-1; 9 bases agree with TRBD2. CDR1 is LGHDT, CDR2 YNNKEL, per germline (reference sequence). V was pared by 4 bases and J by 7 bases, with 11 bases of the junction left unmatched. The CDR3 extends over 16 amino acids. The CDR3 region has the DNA TGTGCCAGCAGCCCCCGGGGACTAGCATCGGGTAATGAGCAGTTCTTC. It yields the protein CASSPRGLASGNEQFF.

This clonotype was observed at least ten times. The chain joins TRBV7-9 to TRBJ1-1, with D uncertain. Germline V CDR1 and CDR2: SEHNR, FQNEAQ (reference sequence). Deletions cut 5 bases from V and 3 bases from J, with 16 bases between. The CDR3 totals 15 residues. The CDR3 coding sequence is TGTGCCAGCAGCCTTGTCTCAGGATGGGACACTGAAGCTTTCTTT. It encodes CASSLVSGWDTEAFF.

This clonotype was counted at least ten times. The chain's CDR3 is CASSLVLAGEWGQFF. The DNA for the CDR3 is TGTGCCAGCAGCTTGGTACTAGCGGGGGAATGGGGGCAGTTCTTC. This chain connects TRBV5-6 to TRBJ2-1; 11 bases line up with TRBD2. CDR1 SGHDT and CDR2 YYEEEE come from the germline V gene. The CDR3 totals 15 residues. V dropped 0 bases and J dropped 12; count of bases not matched to a gene: 8.

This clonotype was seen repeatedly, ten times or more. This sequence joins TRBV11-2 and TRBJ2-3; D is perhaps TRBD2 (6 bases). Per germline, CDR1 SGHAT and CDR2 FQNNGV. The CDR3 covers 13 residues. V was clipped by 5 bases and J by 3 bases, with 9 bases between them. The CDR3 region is CASSHGTTDTQYF. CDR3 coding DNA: TGTGCCAGCAGCCACGGGACTACAGATACGCAGTATTTT.

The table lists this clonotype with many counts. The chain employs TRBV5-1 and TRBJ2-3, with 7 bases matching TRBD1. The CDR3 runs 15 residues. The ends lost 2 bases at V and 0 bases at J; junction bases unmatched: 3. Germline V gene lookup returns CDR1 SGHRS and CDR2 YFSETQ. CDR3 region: CASSLPGQSTDTQYF. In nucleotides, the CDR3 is TGCGCCAGCAGCTTACCGGGACAGAGCACAGATACGCAGTATTTT. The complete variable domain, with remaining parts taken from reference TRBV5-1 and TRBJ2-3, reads KAGVTQTPRYLIKTRGQQVTLSCSPISGHRSVSWYQQTPGQGLQFLFEYFSETQRNKGNFPGRFSGRQFSNSRSEMNVSTLELGDSALYLCASSLPGQSTDTQYFGPGTRLTVL.

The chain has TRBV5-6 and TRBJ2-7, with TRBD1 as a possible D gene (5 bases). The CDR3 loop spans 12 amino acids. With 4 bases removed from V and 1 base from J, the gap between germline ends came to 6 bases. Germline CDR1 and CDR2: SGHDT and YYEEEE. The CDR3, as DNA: TGTGCCAGCAGCAGGGGTTCCTACGAGCAGTACTTC. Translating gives CASSRGSYEQYF.

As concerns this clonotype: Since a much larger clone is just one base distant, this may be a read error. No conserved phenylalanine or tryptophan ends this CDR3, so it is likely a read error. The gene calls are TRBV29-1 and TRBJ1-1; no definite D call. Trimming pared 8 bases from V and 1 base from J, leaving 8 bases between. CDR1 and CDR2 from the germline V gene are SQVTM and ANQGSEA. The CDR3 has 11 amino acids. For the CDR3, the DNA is TGCAGCACCGGAGGGAACACTGAAGCTTTCATT. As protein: CSTGGNTEAFI.

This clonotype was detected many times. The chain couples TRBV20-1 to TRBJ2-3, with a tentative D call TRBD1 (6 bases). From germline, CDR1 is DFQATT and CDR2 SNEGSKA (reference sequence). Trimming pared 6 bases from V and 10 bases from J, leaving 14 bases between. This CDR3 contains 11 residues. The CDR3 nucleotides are TGCAGTGCACGGGACACTCCATCGCAGTATTTT. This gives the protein CSARDTPSQYF.

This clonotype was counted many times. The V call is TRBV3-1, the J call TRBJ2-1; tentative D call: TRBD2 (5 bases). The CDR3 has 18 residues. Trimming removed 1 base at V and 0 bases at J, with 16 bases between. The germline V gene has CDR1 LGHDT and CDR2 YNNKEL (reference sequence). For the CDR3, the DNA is TGTGCCAGCAGCCAAGTATTCCGGGCGGGCAGCTCCTACAATGAGCAGTTCTTC. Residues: CASSQVFRAGSSYNEQFF.

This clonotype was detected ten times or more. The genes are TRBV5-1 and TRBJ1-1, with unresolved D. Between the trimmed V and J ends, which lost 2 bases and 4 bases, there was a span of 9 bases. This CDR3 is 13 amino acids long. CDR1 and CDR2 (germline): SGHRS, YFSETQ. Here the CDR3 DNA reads TGCGCCAGCAGCTTAGGATTATTCACTGAAGCTTTCTTT. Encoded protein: CASSLGLFTEAFF. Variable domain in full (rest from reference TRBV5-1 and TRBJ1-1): KAGVTQTPRYLIKTRGQQVTLSCSPISGHRSVSWYQQTPGQGLQFLFEYFSETQRNKGNFPGRFSGRQFSNSRSEMNVSTLELGDSALYLCASSLGLFTEAFFGQGTRLTVV.

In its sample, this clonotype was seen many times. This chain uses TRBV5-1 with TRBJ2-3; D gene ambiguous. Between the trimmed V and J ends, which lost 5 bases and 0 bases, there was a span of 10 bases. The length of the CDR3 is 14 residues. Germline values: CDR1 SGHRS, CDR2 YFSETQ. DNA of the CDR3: TGCGCCAGCAGTCCCGATCCTAGCACAGATACGCAGTATTTT. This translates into CASSPDPSTDTQYF.

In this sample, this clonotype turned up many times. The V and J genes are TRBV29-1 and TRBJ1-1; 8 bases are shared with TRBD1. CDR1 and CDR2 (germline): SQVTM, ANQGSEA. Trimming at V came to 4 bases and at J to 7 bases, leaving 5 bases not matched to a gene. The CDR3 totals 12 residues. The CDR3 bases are TGCAGCGTTGGGACAGGGCTAAATGAAGCTTTCTTT. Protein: CSVGTGLNEAFF.

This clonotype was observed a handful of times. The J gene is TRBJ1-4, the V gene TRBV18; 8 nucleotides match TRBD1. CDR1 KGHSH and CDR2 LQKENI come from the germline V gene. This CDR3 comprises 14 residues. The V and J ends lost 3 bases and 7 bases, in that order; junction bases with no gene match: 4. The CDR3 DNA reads TGTGCCAGCTCACCTAGACAGGGGACTGAAAAACTGTTTTTT. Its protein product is CASSPRQGTEKLFF. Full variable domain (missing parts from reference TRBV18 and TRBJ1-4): NAGVMQNPRHLVRRRGQEARLRCSPMKGHSHVYWYRQLPEEGLKFMVYLQKENIIDESGMPKERFSAEFPKEGPSILRIQQVVRGDSAAYFCASSPRQGTEKLFFGSGTQLSVL.

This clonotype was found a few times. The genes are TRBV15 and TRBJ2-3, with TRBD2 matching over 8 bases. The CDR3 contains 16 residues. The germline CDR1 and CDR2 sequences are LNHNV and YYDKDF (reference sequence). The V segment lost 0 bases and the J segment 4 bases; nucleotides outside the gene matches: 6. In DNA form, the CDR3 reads TGTGCCACCAGCAGAGATCTGCGGGGGGTTGCAGATACGCAGTATTTT. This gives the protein CATSRDLRGVADTQYF.

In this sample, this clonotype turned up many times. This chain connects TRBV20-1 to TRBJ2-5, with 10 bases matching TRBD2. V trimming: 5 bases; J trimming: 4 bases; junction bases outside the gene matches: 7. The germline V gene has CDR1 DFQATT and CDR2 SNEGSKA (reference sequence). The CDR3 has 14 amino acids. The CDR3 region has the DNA TGCAGTGCTGCTAGCGGGGGCCCAGGAGAGACCCAGTACTTC. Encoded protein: CSAASGGPGETQYF.

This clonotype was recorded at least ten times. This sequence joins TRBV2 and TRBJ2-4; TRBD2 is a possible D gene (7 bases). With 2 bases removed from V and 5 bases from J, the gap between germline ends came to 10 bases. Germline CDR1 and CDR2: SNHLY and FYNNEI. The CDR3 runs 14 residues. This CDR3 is CASSEQGRENIQYF. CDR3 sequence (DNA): TGTGCCAGCAGTGAACAGGGGAGGGAAAACATTCAGTACTTC.

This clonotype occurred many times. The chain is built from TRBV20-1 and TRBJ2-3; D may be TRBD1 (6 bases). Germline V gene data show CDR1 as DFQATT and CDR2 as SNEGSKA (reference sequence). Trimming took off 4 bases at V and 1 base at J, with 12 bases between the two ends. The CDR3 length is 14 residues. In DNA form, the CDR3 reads TGCAGTGCTATGGACAGTCTAGGCACAGATACGCAGTATTTT. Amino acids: CSAMDSLGTDTQYF.

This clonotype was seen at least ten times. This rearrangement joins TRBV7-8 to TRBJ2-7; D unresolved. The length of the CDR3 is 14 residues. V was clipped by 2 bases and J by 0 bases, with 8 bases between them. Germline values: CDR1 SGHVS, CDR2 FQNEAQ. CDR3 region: CASSLLINSYEQYF. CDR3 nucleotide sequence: TGTGCCAGCAGCTTACTAATTAACTCCTACGAGCAGTACTTC.

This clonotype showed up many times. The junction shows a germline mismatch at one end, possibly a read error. CDR3 sequence (DNA): TGTGCCAGCAGCCCCTGGGGTACTAACGATGGCTACACCTTC. It codes for CASSPWGTNDGYTF. The rearrangement links TRBV3-1 to TRBJ1-2, with D hard to call. The CDR3 loop spans 14 amino acids. In germline, CDR1 is LGHDT, CDR2 YNNKEL (reference sequence).

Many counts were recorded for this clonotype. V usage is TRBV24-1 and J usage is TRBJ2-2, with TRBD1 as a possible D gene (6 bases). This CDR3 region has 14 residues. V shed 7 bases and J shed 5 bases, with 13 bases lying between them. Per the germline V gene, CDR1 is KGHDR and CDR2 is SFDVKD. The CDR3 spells CATSDTGSTGELFF. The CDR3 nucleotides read TGTGCCACCAGCGATACAGGGAGTACCGGGGAGCTGTTTTTT.

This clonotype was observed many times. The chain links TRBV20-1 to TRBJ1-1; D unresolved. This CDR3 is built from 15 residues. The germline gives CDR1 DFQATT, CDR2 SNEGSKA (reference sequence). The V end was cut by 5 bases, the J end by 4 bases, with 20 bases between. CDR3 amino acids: CSAPPGGQVATEAFF. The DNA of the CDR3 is TGCAGTGCTCCCCCAGGTGGCCAAGTGGCCACTGAAGCTTTCTTT.

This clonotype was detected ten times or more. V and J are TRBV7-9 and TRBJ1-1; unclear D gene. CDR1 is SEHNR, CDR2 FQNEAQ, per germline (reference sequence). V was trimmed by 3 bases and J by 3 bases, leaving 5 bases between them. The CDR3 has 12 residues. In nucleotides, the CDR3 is TGTGCCAGCAGCTTGACGGACACTGAAGCTTTCTTT. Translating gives CASSLTDTEAFF.

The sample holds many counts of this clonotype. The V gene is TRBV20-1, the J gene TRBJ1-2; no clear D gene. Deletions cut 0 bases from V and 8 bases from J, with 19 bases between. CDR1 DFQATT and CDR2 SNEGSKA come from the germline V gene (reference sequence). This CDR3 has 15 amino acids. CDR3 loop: CSAREPLASRHGYTF. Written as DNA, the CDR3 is TGCAGTGCTAGAGAGCCCCTCGCTTCACGCCACGGCTACACCTTC.